This entry lists 7 T cell receptor beta chains sequenced from one sample in a study of blood T cell repertoires in COVID-19. Data came from immunoSEQ multiplex PCR; TCRdb stores just in-frame clones and leaves some out. The sample lists about 50,000 clones, 85% to 90% occurring once. Sequenced material: peripheral blood. Receptors were obtained from a human donor in a cohort sampled during active COVID-19.

The chain has TRBV5-1 and TRBJ2-6, with 8 bases matching TRBD1. The CDR3 contains 17 residues. With 3 bases clipped from V and 0 bases from J, the junction kept 5 bases outside the gene matches. Germline CDR1 is SGHRS and CDR2 is YFSETQ. CDR3 bases: TGCGCCAGCAGCTCCGACAGGGGAGTCTCTGGGGCCAACGTCCTGACTTTC. It is translated as CASSSDRGVSGANVLTF.

CDR3 in amino acids: CASSFIDSYNEQFF. CDR3 nucleotides: TGTGCCAGCAGTTTTATCGACAGCTACAATGAGCAGTTCTTC. The gene calls are TRBV28 and TRBJ2-1, with a weak D call TRBD1 (5 bases). V dropped 3 bases and J dropped 3 bases, with 9 bases sitting between them. From germline, CDR1 is MDHEN and CDR2 SYDVKM. The CDR3 is made up of 14 amino acids.

The chain couples TRBV7-9 to TRBJ2-7, with D possibly TRBD2 on 6 matching bases. CDR3 length equals 13 residues. Germline V CDR1 and CDR2: SEHNR, FQNEAQ (reference sequence). V was cut by 5 bases and J by 7 bases, with 15 bases left in between. The CDR3 coding sequence is TGTGCCAGCAGCCCCTCGGGCGGAGGGGAGCAGTACGTC. It translates to CASSPSGGGEQYV.

The chain combines TRBV18 with TRBJ2-7; TRBD1 agrees at 8 bases. With V trimmed by 2 bases and J by 6 bases, 9 bases remained unmatched. This CDR3 is 15 amino acids long. From germline, CDR1 is KGHSH and CDR2 LQKENI. The CDR3 sequence: CASSPTTDRAVEQYF. CDR3 in DNA: TGTGCCAGCTCACCAACCACGGACAGGGCCGTCGAGCAGTACTTC.

The chain uses TRBV28 and TRBJ1-3, with D uncertain. CDR1 and CDR2 (germline): MDHEN, SYDVKM. V lost 3 bases and J lost 13, with 10 bases in between. The CDR3 covers 11 residues. The CDR3 DNA reads TGTGCCAGCAGTTTTACGGGATGGATATATTTT. It translates to CASSFTGWIYF. The full variable domain, with the rest looked up from reference TRBV28 and TRBJ1-3, is DVKVTQSSRYLVKRTGEKVFLECVQDMDHENMFWYRQDPGLGLRLIYFSYDVKMKEKGDIPEGYSVSREKKERFSLILESASTNQTSMYLCASSFTGWIYFGEGSWLTVV.

This clone was counted a few times. The chain is built from TRBV4-2 and TRBJ2-7; maybe TRBD1 (5 bases). Per the germline V gene, CDR1 is LGHNA and CDR2 is YNFKEQ. This CDR3 contains 14 residues. The V end lost 3 bases, the J end lost 0 bases, and 9 bases lay between the germline ends. For the CDR3, the DNA is TGTGCCAGCAGCCAGTCGACAGACTCCTACGAGCAGTACTTC. Protein: CASSQSTDSYEQYF.

The chain is built from TRBV2 and TRBJ1-2; 12 nucleotides agree with TRBD1. The germline gives CDR1 SNHLY, CDR2 FYNNEI. The ends lost 5 bases at V and 8 bases at J; junction bases unmatched: 9. The CDR3 extends over 15 amino acids. This chain's CDR3 is CASSLWGQGAKGYTF. CDR3 nucleotide sequence: TGTGCCAGCAGTCTTTGGGGACAGGGGGCGAAAGGCTACACCTTC.